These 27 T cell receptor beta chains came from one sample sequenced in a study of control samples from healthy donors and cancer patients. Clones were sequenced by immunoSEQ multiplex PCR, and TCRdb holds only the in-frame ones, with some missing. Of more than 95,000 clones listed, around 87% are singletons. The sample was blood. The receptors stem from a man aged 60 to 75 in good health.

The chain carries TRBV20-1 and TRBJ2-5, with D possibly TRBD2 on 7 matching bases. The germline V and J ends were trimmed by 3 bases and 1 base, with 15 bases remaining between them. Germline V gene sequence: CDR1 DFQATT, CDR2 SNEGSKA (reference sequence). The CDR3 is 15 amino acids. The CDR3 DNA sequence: TGCAGTGCTAGTATACCGGGGGGCGGCCAAGAGACCCAGTACTTC. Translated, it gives CSASIPGGGQETQYF.

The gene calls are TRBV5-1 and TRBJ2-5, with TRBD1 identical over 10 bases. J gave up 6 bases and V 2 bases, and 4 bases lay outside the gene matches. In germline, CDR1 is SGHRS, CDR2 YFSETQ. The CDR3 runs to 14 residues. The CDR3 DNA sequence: TGCGCCAGCAGCTTAGGGACAGGGGAGAAGACCCAGTACTTC. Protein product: CASSLGTGEKTQYF. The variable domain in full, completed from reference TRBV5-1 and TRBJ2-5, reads KAGVTQTPRYLIKTRGQQVTLSCSPISGHRSVSWYQQTPGQGLQFLFEYFSETQRNKGNFPGRFSGRQFSNSRSEMNVSTLELGDSALYLCASSLGTGEKTQYFGPGTRLLVL.

The CDR3 DNA reads as TGTGCCAGCAGTAGAGCCCTGACAGCGAGCACTGAAGCTTTCTTT. Encoded protein: CASSRALTASTEAFF. The chain is built from TRBV6-2 or TRBV6-3 and TRBJ1-1; D is perhaps TRBD1 (5 bases). There are 15 residues in the CDR3. V was pared by 5 bases and J by 4 bases, with 17 bases between. CDR1 is MNHEY and CDR2 is SVGEGT in the germline V gene.

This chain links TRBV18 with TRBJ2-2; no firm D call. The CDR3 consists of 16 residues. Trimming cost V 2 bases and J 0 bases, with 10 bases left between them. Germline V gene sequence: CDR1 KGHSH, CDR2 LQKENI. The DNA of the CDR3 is TGTGCCAGCTCACCAGGCGGCAGGACGAACACCGGGGAGCTGTTTTTT. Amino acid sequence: CASSPGGRTNTGELFF.

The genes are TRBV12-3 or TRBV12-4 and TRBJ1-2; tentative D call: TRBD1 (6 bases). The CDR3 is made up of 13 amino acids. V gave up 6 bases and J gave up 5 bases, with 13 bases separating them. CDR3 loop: CASSIGQLYGYTF. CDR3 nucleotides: TGTGCCAGCAGCATTGGACAGTTATATGGCTACACCTTC.

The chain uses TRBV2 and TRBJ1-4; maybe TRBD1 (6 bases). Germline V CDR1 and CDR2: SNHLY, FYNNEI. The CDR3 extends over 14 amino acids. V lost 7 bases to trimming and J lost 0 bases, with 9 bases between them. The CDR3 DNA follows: TGTGCCAGCATGGGGGGCTCAACTAATGAAAAACTGTTTTTT. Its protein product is CASMGGSTNEKLFF.

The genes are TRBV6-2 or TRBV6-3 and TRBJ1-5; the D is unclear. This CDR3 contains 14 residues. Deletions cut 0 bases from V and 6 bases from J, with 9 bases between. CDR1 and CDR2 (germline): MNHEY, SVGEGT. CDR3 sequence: CASSYSAVLQPQHF. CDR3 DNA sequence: TGTGCCAGCAGTTACTCGGCTGTCCTTCAGCCCCAGCATTTT.

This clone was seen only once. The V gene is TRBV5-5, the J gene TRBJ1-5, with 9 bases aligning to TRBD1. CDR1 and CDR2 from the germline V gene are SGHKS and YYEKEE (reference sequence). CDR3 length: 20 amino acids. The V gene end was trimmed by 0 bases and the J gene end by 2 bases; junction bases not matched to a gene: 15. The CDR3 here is CASSLDGTGTGLRGNQPQHF. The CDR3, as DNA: TGTGCCAGCAGCTTGGACGGGACAGGGACGGGGCTTAGAGGCAATCAGCCCCAGCATTTT.

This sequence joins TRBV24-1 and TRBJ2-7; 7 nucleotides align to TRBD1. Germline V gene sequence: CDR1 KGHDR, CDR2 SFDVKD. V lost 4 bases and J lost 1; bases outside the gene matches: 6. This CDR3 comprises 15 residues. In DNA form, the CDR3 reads TGTGCCACCAGTGACATCGACAGGGTGTCCTACGAGCAGTACTTC. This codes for CATSDIDRVSYEQYF.

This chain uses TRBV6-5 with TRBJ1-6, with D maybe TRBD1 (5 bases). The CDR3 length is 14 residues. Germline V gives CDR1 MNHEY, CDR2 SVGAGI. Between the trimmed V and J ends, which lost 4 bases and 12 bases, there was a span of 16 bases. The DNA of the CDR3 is TGTGCCAGCAGTTTGGGGGGTCAAACGGGACCCCTCCACTTT. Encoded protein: CASSLGGQTGPLHF.

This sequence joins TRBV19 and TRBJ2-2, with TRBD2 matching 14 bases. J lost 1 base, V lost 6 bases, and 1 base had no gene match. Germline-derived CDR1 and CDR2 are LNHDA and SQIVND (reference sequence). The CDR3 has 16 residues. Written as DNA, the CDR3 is TGTGCCAGTAGGGGGACTAGCGGGGGGAACACCGGGGAGCTGTTTTTT. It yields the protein CASRGTSGGNTGELFF.

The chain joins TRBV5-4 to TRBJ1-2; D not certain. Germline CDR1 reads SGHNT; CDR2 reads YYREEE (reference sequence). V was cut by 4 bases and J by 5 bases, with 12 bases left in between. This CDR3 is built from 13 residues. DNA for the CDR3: TGTGCCAGCAGCCTGGACGTCGGGTATGGCTACACCTTC. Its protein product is CASSLDVGYGYTF.

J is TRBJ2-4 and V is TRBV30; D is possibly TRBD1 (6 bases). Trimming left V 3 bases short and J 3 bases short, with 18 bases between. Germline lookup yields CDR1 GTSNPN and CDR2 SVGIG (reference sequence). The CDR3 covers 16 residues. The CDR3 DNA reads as TGTGCCTGGAGCGCATTCTCAGGGGTGGGCAAAAACATTCAGTACTTC. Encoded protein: CAWSAFSGVGKNIQYF.

For the CDR3, the DNA is TGCGCCAGCAGCTTGGTGGACAACGCTGAAGCTTTCTTT. The encoded protein is CASSLVDNAEAFF. The genes are TRBV5-1 and TRBJ1-1; D is possibly TRBD1 (5 bases). Germline-derived CDR1 and CDR2 are SGHRS and YFSETQ. The CDR3 has 13 amino acids. Between the trimmed V and J ends, which lost 0 bases and 6 bases, there was a span of 9 bases.

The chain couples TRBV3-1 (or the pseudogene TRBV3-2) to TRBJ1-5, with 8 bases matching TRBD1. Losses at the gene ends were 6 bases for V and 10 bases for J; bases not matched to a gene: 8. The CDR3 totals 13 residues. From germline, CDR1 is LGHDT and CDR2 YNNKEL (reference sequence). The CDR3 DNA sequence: TGTGCCAGCAGTCCGGACAGGGTCTGTCCCCAGCATTTT. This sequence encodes CASSPDRVCPQHF.

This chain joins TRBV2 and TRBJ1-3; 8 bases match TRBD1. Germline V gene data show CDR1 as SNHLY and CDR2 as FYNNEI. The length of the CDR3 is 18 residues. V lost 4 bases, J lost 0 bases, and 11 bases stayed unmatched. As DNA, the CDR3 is TGTGCCAGCAGTGTAAGGCCCTCGGGACAGGTCTCTGGAAACACCATATATTTT. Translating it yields CASSVRPSGQVSGNTIYF.

The CDR3 spells CASSYRLDTGELFF. The CDR3 nucleotides are TGCGCCAGCAGCTACCGACTAGACACCGGGGAGCTGTTTTTT. The chain is built from TRBV5-1 and TRBJ2-2; TRBD2 might be the D (6 bases). The V gene lost 3 bases and the J gene lost 3 bases, with 9 bases spanning the gap. The germline gives CDR1 SGHRS, CDR2 YFSETQ. This CDR3 has 14 amino acids.

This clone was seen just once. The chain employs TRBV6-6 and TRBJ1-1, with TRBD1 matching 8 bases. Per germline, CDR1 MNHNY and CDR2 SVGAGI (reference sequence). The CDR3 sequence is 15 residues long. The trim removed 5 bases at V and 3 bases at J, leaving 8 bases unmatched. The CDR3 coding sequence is TGTGCCAGCAGTCGACGACAGGGGTTGTACACTGAAGCTTTCTTT. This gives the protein CASSRRQGLYTEAFF.

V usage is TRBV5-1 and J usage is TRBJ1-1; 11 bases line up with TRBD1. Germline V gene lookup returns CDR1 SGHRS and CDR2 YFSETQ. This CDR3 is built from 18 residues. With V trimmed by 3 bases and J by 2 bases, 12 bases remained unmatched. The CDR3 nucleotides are TGCGCCAGCAGCTACCTCCCGGGACAGGGGGTTTTCAACACTGAAGCTTTCTTT. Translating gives CASSYLPGQGVFNTEAFF.

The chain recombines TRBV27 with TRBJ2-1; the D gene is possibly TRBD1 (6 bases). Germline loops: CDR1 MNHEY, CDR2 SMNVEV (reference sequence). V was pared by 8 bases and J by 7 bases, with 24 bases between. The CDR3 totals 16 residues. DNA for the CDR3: TGTGCCAGCCGACTTATTCCGACAGGAGCTAGGAATGAGCAGTTCTTC. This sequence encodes CASRLIPTGARNEQFF.

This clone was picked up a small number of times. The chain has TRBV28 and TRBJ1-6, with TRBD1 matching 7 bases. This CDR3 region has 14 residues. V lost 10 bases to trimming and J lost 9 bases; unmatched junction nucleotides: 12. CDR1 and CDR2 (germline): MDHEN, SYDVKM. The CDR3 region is CATKLGTDLSPLHF. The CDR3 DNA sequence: TGTGCCACCAAATTAGGGACAGATCTTTCACCCCTCCACTTT.

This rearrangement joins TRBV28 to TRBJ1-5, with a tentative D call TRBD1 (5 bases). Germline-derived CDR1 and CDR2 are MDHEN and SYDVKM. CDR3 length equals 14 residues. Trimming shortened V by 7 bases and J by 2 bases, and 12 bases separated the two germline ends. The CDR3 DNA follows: TGTGCCAGCACCAGCCTACAGGGCAATCAGCCCCAGCATTTT. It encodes CASTSLQGNQPQHF.

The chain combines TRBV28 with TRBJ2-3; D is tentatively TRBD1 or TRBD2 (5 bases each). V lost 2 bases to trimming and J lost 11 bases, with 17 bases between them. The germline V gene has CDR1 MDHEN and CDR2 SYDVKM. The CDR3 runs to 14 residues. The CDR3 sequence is CASSLLFGTAQQYF. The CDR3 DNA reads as TGTGCCAGCAGTTTACTCTTCGGGACGGCCCAGCAGTATTTT.

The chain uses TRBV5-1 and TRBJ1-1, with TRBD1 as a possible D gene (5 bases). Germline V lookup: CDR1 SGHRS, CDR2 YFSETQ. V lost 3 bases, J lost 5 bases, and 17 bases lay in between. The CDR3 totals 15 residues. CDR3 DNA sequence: TGCGCCAGCAGCTGGGACGGGACTGTTCGTACTGAAGCTTTCTTT. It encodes CASSWDGTVRTEAFF.

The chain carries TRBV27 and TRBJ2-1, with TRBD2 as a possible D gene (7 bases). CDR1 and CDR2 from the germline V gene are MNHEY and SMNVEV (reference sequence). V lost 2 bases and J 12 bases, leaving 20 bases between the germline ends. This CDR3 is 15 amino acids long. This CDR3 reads CASSLGGGGQGMQFF. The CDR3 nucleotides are TGTGCCAGCAGTTTAGGTGGGGGGGGCCAAGGGATGCAGTTCTTC.

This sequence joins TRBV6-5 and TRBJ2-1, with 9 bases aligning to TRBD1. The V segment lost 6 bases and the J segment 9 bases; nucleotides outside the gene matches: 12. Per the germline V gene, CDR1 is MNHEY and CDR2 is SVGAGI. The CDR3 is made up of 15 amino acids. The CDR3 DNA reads TGTGCCAGCAGGGACAGGGGATTTGGTAAAGGTGAGCAGTTCTTC. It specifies CASRDRGFGKGEQFF.

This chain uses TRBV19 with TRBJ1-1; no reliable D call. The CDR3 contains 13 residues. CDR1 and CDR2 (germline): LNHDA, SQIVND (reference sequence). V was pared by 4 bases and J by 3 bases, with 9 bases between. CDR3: CASSRSWDTEAFF. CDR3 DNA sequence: TGTGCCAGTAGTAGGTCTTGGGACACTGAAGCTTTCTTT. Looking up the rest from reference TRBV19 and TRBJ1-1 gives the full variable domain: DGGITQSPKYLFRKEGQNVTLSCEQNLNHDAMYWYRQDPGQGLRLIYYSQIVNDFQKGDIAEGYSVSREKKESFPLTVTSAQKNPTAFYLCASSRSWDTEAFFGQGTRLTVV.